The 21 T cell receptor beta chains given below trace back to one sample, sequenced in a study of T cell repertoires in cytomegalovirus infection. TCRdb independently ran MiXCR on the reads; one entry per CDR3 protein. The sample holds more than 150,000 distinct CDR3 sequences, around 22% seen once. Sequenced material: PBMCs. These receptors all stem from a human donor in good health (CMV status not recorded). Some clones in this sample may be carry-over from other donors' samples.

This chain's CDR3 is CAWNREGGQPQHF. Here the CDR3 DNA reads TGTGCCTGGAACAGGGAGGGAGGTCAGCCCCAGCATTTT. The gene calls are TRBV30 and TRBJ1-5; perhaps TRBD1 as D (6 bases). The CDR3 is 13 residues long. Trimming removed 4 bases from V and 6 bases from J, with 13 bases in between. Germline V lookup: CDR1 GTSNPN, CDR2 SVGIG (reference sequence).

This clonotype has a count of ten or more. The chain is built from TRBV7-2 and TRBJ2-1; TRBD2 matches at 8 bases. This CDR3 contains 17 residues. Germline values: CDR1 SGHTA, CDR2 FQGNSA. V lost 1 base, J lost 7 bases, and 12 bases stayed unmatched. The CDR3 loop reads CASSLERGTRDSNEQFF. The CDR3 DNA reads TGTGCCAGCAGCTTAGAAAGGGGGACTAGGGATTCTAATGAGCAGTTCTTC.

This sequence joins TRBV24-1 and TRBJ2-5; TRBD1 or TRBD2 may be the D gene (5 bases each). V was pared by 2 bases and J by 5 bases, with 14 bases between. The V gene's germline CDR1 is KGHDR and CDR2 SFDVKD. There are 15 residues in the CDR3. CDR3 loop: CATSDYSGRHETQYF. The CDR3 DNA reads as TGTGCCACCAGTGATTACTCAGGGAGACACGAGACCCAGTACTTC.

The chain recombines TRBV18 with TRBJ2-2; perhaps TRBD2 as D (6 bases). The CDR3 extends over 16 amino acids. V was cut by 1 base and J by 0 bases, with 9 bases left in between. The germline CDR1 and CDR2 sequences are KGHSH and LQKENI. CDR3 sequence reads: CASSPRLATNTGELFF. In DNA form, the CDR3 reads TGTGCCAGCTCACCACGGCTAGCGACGAACACCGGGGAGCTGTTTTTT.

This clonotype was found a few times. The V and J genes are TRBV30 and TRBJ1-5; possibly TRBD1 for D (5 bases). CDR1 GTSNPN and CDR2 SVGIG come from the germline V gene (reference sequence). Trimming removed 0 bases from V and 7 bases from J, with 22 bases in between. CDR3 length equals 17 residues. In nucleotides, the CDR3 is TGTGCCTGGAGTGTACAAAGGGGCAGGGCGACGAGGCAGCCCCAGCATTTT. Translating gives CAWSVQRGRATRQPQHF.

J is TRBJ1-5 and V is TRBV20-1; D might be TRBD1 (5 bases). The CDR3 is 14 residues long. CDR1 DFQATT and CDR2 SNEGSKA come from the germline V gene (reference sequence). The V gene lost 0 bases and the J gene lost 11 bases, with 17 bases spanning the gap. CDR3 nucleotides: TGCAGTGCTAGAGATAATGTCGGGGCTAGGGCCCAGCATTTT. This sequence encodes CSARDNVGARAQHF.

The V call is TRBV7-9, the J call TRBJ2-1; TRBD2 matches 7 bases. CDR1 and CDR2 (germline): SEHNR, FQNEAQ (reference sequence). After removal of 1 base from V and 8 bases from J, the junction contained 5 bases not matched to a gene. This CDR3 region has 14 residues. CDR3 region: CASSLVREIDEQFF. The CDR3 DNA reads TGTGCCAGCAGCTTAGTGCGGGAGATAGATGAGCAGTTCTTC.

A note on this clonotype: The conserved phenylalanine or tryptophan is not found at the CDR3 terminus, so this likely reflects a read error. V is TRBV28 and J is TRBJ1-1; D uncertain. Trimming took off 4 bases at V and 2 bases at J, with 11 bases between the two ends. Germline assignment: CDR1 MDHEN and CDR2 SYDVKM. The CDR3 sequence is 14 residues long. The chain's CDR3 is CASSSPRNNTEAFS. The DNA for the CDR3 is TGTGCCAGCAGTTCTCCCAGGAACAACACTGAAGCTTTCTCT.

This clonotype was seen repeatedly, ten times or more. J is TRBJ2-5 and V is TRBV28, with D possibly TRBD2 on 6 matching bases. From germline, CDR1 is MDHEN and CDR2 SYDVKM. The CDR3 extends over 15 amino acids. V gave up 3 bases and J gave up 3 bases, with 14 bases separating them. CDR3 bases: TGTGCCAGCAGTTTGCCGCGGCGGGAAAAAGAGACCCAGTACTTC. This sequence encodes CASSLPRREKETQYF. Looking up the rest from reference TRBV28 and TRBJ2-5 gives the full variable domain: DVKVTQSSRYLVKRTGEKVFLECVQDMDHENMFWYRQDPGLGLRLIYFSYDVKMKEKGDIPEGYSVSREKKERFSLILESASTNQTSMYLCASSLPRREKETQYFGPGTRLLVL.

This clonotype appeared many times. V is TRBV7-3 and J is TRBJ2-5, with D possibly TRBD1 on 6 matching bases. CDR1 is SGHTA and CDR2 is FQGTGA in the germline V gene. V was shortened by 6 bases and J by 2 bases, with 13 bases between the two germline ends. The CDR3 runs 14 residues. The CDR3 is CASSLDSGQETQYF. CDR3 in DNA: TGTGCCAGCAGTTTGGACAGCGGACAAGAGACCCAGTACTTC.

This clonotype was counted a few times. The chain combines TRBV12-3 or TRBV12-4 with TRBJ2-5, with 9 bases identical to TRBD2. The CDR3 length is 14 residues. With V trimmed by 5 bases and J by 5 bases, 6 bases remained unmatched. CDR3 DNA: TGTGCCAGCAGTCCCGGGACTAGCTTCGAGACCCAGTACTTC. Protein sequence: CASSPGTSFETQYF.

This clonotype was seen ten or more times. The chain is built from TRBV7-2 and TRBJ1-6, with TRBD1 matching over 8 bases. The length of the CDR3 is 13 residues. Germline V gene lookup returns CDR1 SGHTA and CDR2 FQGNSA. V trimming: 7 bases; J trimming: 9 bases; junction bases outside the gene matches: 5. The CDR3 reads CASTDGTGSPLHF. DNA for the CDR3: TGTGCCAGCACCGATGGGACAGGTTCACCCCTCCACTTT.

This clonotype showed up just a few times. This chain connects TRBV6-5 to TRBJ1-6, with D possibly matching TRBD1 (5 bases). CDR1 and CDR2 from the germline V gene are MNHEY and SVGAGI. The CDR3 has 14 amino acids. V lost 5 bases to trimming and J lost 6 bases, with 11 bases between them. For the CDR3, the DNA is TGTGCCAGCAGTGGGCAGGGTGCTAATTCACCCCTCCACTTT. This encodes CASSGQGANSPLHF.

This clonotype appeared a few times. This chain links TRBV12-3 or TRBV12-4 with TRBJ1-2; D unclear. V dropped 3 bases and J dropped 7 bases, with 15 bases sitting between them. The CDR3 has 14 amino acids. CDR3 nucleotides: TGTGCCAGCAGTTTTGGACGGGCGGGGAGTGGCTACACCTTC. It yields the protein CASSFGRAGSGYTF.

The rearrangement links TRBV28 to TRBJ2-5; D ambiguous. The CDR3 is 13 amino acids. Deletions cut 2 bases from V and 1 base from J, with 5 bases between. In germline, CDR1 is MDHEN, CDR2 SYDVKM. The CDR3 coding sequence is TGTGCCAGCAGTTTACATAGCCAAGAGACCCAGTACTTC. Translating it yields CASSLHSQETQYF. The variable domain in full, with the rest retrieved from reference TRBV28 and TRBJ2-5, is DVKVTQSSRYLVKRTGEKVFLECVQDMDHENMFWYRQDPGLGLRLIYFSYDVKMKEKGDIPEGYSVSREKKERFSLILESASTNQTSMYLCASSLHSQETQYFGPGTRLLVL.

This clonotype was found many times. This rearrangement joins TRBV7-2 to TRBJ2-1, with D maybe TRBD2 (6 bases). V was pared by 3 bases and J by 9 bases, with 12 bases between. The CDR3 is made up of 13 amino acids. In germline, CDR1 is SGHTA, CDR2 FQGNSA. CDR3 protein: CASSLEAGIEQFF. DNA of the CDR3: TGTGCCAGCAGCTTGGAGGCGGGGATTGAGCAGTTCTTC.

V is TRBV7-9 and J is TRBJ1-6; no definite D call. Germline V lookup: CDR1 SEHNR, CDR2 FQNEAQ (reference sequence). V gave up 5 bases and J gave up 4 bases, with 27 bases separating them. The CDR3 is 20 amino acids. The CDR3 is CASSLRPKPTGIGYNSPLHF. CDR3 bases: TGTGCCAGCAGCCTTAGACCGAAGCCTACGGGGATCGGGTATAATTCACCCCTCCACTTT.

There are a few counts of this clonotype. V gene TRBV5-1 combines with J gene TRBJ2-3; D is ambiguous. Trimming pared 2 bases from V and 4 bases from J, leaving 11 bases between. CDR3 size: 14 residues. CDR1 SGHRS and CDR2 YFSETQ come from the germline V gene. Here the CDR3 reads CASSFELSPDTQYF. The CDR3 DNA follows: TGCGCCAGCAGCTTTGAACTATCGCCAGATACGCAGTATTTT.

The chain carries TRBV20-1 and TRBJ2-5; 13 nucleotides align to TRBD2. CDR1 is DFQATT and CDR2 is SNEGSKA in the germline V gene (reference sequence). The CDR3 has 16 amino acids. The J segment lost 4 bases and the V segment lost 5 bases, leaving 10 bases of the junction unmatched. DNA of the CDR3: TGCAGTGCTGGGGGTCGACTAGCGGGGGGAGTAGAGACCCAGTACTTC. Translating gives CSAGGRLAGGVETQYF.

This clonotype was detected ten times or more. The genes are TRBV7-3 and TRBJ2-1; no firm D call. V was shortened by 4 bases and J by 4 bases, with 14 bases between the two germline ends. The CDR3 totals 15 residues. CDR1 and CDR2 (germline): SGHTA, FQGTGA. The CDR3 bases are TGTGCCAGCAGCTCCCGACTGGCGGTGTACAATGAGCAGTTCTTC. As protein: CASSSRLAVYNEQFF. Full variable domain (remainder filled in from reference TRBV7-3 and TRBJ2-1): GAGVSQTPSNKVTEKGKYVELRCDPISGHTALYWYRQSLGQGPEFLIYFQGTGAADDSGLPNDRFFAVRPEGSVSTLKIQRTERGDSAVYLCASSSRLAVYNEQFFGPGTRLTVL.

This clonotype has a count of ten or more. The rearrangement links TRBV7-2 to TRBJ2-5; a weak D match, TRBD1 (5 bases). The germline V and J ends were trimmed by 2 bases and 3 bases, with 10 bases remaining between them. The CDR3 consists of 14 residues. The germline V gene has CDR1 SGHTA and CDR2 FQGNSA. The CDR3 spells CASSLNGHKETQYF. CDR3 nucleotide sequence: TGTGCCAGCAGCTTAAATGGACATAAAGAGACCCAGTACTTC.